This TCR beta chain was recorded in a study of spatial heterogeneity in lung cancer. Study background: The count of detected beta-chain sequences consistently exceeded that of alpha-chain sequences. A unique TCR and UMI combination showed up more than ten times in raw reads, on average.

Every individual TCR cDNA molecule carried its own unique molecular identifier, which allowed correction of PCR and sequencing errors. TCRdb re-analysed the 5' RACE reads in MiXCR, keeping a single row per CDR3 protein. The sample contains about 50,000 distinct CDR3 sequences, 7.6% of which appear only once. Time point here: sample taken at primary tumor resection. Material for sequencing was whole RNA from tumor, nontumor lung or frozen PBMC, left unsorted. Samples came from 72 TRACERx patients with untreated early-stage lung cancer. Per the germline V gene, CDR1 is DFQATT and CDR2 is SNEGSKA (reference sequence). The CDR3 totals 15 residues. Trimming took off 1 base at V and 5 bases at J, with 15 bases between the two ends. This clonotype has a count of ten or more.

This receptor was identified in a female donor with early-stage non-small cell lung cancer. The source was PBMCs, collected at surgery. The chain employs TRBV20-1 and TRBJ1-5, with D possibly matching TRBD1 (6 bases). CDR3 sequence (DNA): TGCAGTGCTAGAGCCTGGCCAGGGGCGGATCAGCCCCAGCATTTT. Protein: CSARAWPGADQPQHF.